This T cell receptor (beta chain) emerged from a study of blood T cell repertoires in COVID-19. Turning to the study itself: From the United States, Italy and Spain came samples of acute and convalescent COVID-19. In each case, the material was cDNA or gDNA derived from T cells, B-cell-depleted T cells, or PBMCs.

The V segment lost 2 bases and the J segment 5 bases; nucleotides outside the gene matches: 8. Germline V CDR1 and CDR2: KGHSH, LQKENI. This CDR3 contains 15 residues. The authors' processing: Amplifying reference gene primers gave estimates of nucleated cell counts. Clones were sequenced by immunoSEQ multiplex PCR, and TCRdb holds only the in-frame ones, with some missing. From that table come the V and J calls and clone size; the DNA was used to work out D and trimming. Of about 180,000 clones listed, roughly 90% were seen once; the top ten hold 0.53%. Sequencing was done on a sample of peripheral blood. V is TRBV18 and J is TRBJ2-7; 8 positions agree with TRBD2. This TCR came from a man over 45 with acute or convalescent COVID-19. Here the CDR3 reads CASSPAAGGGNEQYF. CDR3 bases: TGTGCCAGCTCACCAGCGGCGGGAGGTGGAAACGAGCAGTACTTC. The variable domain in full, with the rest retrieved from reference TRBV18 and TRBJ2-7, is NAGVMQNPRHLVRRRGQEARLRCSPMKGHSHVYWYRQLPEEGLKFMVYLQKENIIDESGMPKERFSAEFPKEGPSILRIQQVVRGDSAAYFCASSPAAGGGNEQYFGPGTRLTVT.